The text below deals with one T cell receptor (beta chain). As yet, its antigen is unknown. This sample was included in a study of early stage breast cancer tumors. The CDR3 covers 13 residues. Per the germline V gene, CDR1 is GTSNPN and CDR2 is SVGIG (reference sequence). Between the trimmed V and J ends, which lost 4 bases and 5 bases, there was a span of 11 bases. Blood replicates held 0.5 ug DNA, tumor or normal breast about 1.5 ug, two each. The repertoire was sequenced with immunoSEQ multiplex PCR; TCRdb's copy has only in-frame clones and lacks some. The table has more than 65,000 clones, around 80% seen once. General study results and limits: Unsorted bulk genomic DNA sequencing lacked pairing and functional marker data.

This TCR was recovered from a person aged 35-49 years with breast cancer. This chain uses TRBV30 with TRBJ1-4; D possibly corresponds to TRBD1 (5 bases). Sequencing used blood. CDR3 region: CAWTGRLNEKLFF. CDR3 in DNA: TGTGCCTGGACAGGGAGGTTAAATGAAAAACTGTTTTTT. Variable domain in full (rest from reference TRBV30 and TRBJ1-4): SQTIHQWPATLVQPVGSPLSLECTVEGTSNPNLYWYRQAAGRGLQLLFYSVGIGQISSEVPQNLSASRPQDRQFILSSKKLLLSDSGFYLCAWTGRLNEKLFFGSGTQLSVL.